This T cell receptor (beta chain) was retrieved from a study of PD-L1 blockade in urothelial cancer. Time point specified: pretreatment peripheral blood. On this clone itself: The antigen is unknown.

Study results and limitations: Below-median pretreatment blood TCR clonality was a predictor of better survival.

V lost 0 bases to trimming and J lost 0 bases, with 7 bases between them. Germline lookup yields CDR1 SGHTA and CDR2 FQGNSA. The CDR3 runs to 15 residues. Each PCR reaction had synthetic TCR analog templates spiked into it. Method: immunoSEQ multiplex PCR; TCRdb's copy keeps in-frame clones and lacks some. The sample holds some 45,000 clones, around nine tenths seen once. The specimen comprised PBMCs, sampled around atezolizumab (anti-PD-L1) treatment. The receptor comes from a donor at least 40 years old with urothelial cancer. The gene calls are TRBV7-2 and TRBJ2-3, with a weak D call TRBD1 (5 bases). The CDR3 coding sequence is TGTGCCAGCAGCTTAGCACAGGCCAGCACAGATACGCAGTATTTT. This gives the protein CASSLAQASTDTQYF.